A selection of T cell receptor beta chains follows, all from one sample in a study of cytomegalovirus exposure and HLA in healthy donors. Method: immunoSEQ multiplex PCR; TCRdb's copy keeps in-frame clones and lacks some. Among around 280,000 clones listed, 80% to 90% were seen once. The sequenced material came from PBMCs. The receptors derive from a young woman in good health and CMV-seronegative. CDR3s include the opening cysteine and the closing phenylalanine or tryptophan.

j_gene	v_gene	CDR3aa
TRBJ1-4	TRBV12-5	CASGLGPGTVSSTNEKLFF
.	TRBV9	CASSPGFPYEQYF
TRBJ1-4	TRBV18	CASSLRGEKLFF
TRBJ1-3	TRBV9	CASSERPRQVGNTIYF
TRBJ2-2	TRBV21-1	CASSKVGKGSGAGELFF
TRBJ1-2	TRBV27	CASSLTPDRRNYGYTF
TRBJ1-1	TRBV7-9	CASPLPPGGWTEAFF
TRBJ2-5	TRBV4-1	CASSQDLETQYF
TRBJ1-1	TRBV18	CASSEGAQMNTEAFF
TRBJ1-5	TRBV30	CAWKGGNQPQHF
TRBJ2-3	TRBV6-6	CASSPGLAGGPHTQYF
TRBJ2-2	TRBV6-1	CASTRGRLNTGELFF
TRBJ2-2	TRBV5-4	CASSLGGGANTGELFF
TRBJ2-7	TRBV2	CASSPSSYEQYF